One and the same sample provided the 11 T cell receptor beta chains below, sequenced in a study of T cell responses to AZD1222 COVID-19 vaccine. TCRdb's table, derived via immunoSEQ multiplex PCR, lists solely in-frame clones and lacks some. The data hold under 150,000 clones, with around nine tenths observed a single time. Sequences were derived from peripheral blood, sampled 28 days after the second AZD1222 dose. All receptors come from an adult who received the AZD1222 COVID-19 vaccine.

J is TRBJ1-2 and V is TRBV15; TRBD1 agrees at 8 bases. V lost 5 bases to trimming and J lost 4 bases; unmatched junction nucleotides: 3. The CDR3 covers 13 residues. The germline CDR1 and CDR2 sequences are LNHNV and YYDKDF (reference sequence). The CDR3 region has the DNA TGTGCCACCAGCTCGGGACAGGCCTATGGCTACACCTTC. Translation gives CATSSGQAYGYTF.

V and J are TRBV7-3 and TRBJ2-2; TRBD1 might be the D (6 bases). Germline assignment: CDR1 SGHTA and CDR2 FQGTGA. The V gene lost 2 bases and the J gene lost 5 bases, with 9 bases spanning the gap. The CDR3 contains 14 residues. CDR3 amino acids: CASSLLGTTGELFF. DNA for the CDR3: TGTGCCAGCAGCTTACTCGGGACAACCGGGGAGCTGTTTTTT.

The CDR3 loop is CASSPQVRAEAFF. The CDR3 DNA follows: TGTGCCAGCTCACCACAAGTCCGCGCTGAAGCTTTCTTT. V and J are TRBV18 and TRBJ1-1; no clear D. CDR3 size: 13 residues. Trimming took off 1 base at V and 6 bases at J, with 9 bases between the two ends. The germline V gene has CDR1 KGHSH and CDR2 LQKENI.

The gene calls are TRBV15 and TRBJ1-5; 10 bases match TRBD1. After removal of 5 bases from V and 0 bases from J, the junction contained 4 bases not matched to a gene. Germline V gene data show CDR1 as LNHNV and CDR2 as YYDKDF (reference sequence). This CDR3 contains 16 residues. CDR3 sequence reads: CATSRDRGLSNQPQHF. As DNA, the CDR3 is TGTGCCACCAGCCGTGACAGGGGGCTTAGCAATCAGCCCCAGCATTTT. Full variable domain (remainder filled in from reference TRBV15 and TRBJ1-5): DAMVIQNPRYQVTQFGKPVTLSCSQTLNHNVMYWYQQKSSQAPKLLFHYYDKDFNNEADTPDNFQSRRPNTSFCFLDIRSPGLGDTAMYLCATSRDRGLSNQPQHFGDGTRLSIL.

This rearrangement joins TRBV18 to TRBJ2-7; possible D gene TRBD1, 6 bases. V gave up 6 bases and J gave up 4 bases, with 25 bases separating them. Germline lookup yields CDR1 KGHSH and CDR2 LQKENI. There are 17 residues in the CDR3. The CDR3 nucleotides are TGTGCCAGCTCCTTCTCACCAGGGGAAGGACGGGCGTACGAGCAGTACTTC. Its translation: CASSFSPGEGRAYEQYF.

The chain carries TRBV25-1 and TRBJ1-1; D unclear. Germline CDR1 MGHDK, CDR2 SYGVNS. Trimming cost V 5 bases and J 7 bases, with 14 bases left between them. This CDR3 spans 13 amino acids. The CDR3 DNA sequence: TGTGCCAGCAGTTTCAGTCGGGGATATGAAGCTTTCTTT. As protein: CASSFSRGYEAFF.

The chain couples TRBV7-9 to TRBJ1-3; weak D call: TRBD1 (6 bases). CDR3 size: 13 residues. Trimming stripped 5 bases from V and 4 bases from J, with 9 bases between. Germline CDR1 SEHNR, CDR2 FQNEAQ (reference sequence). The CDR3 nucleotides are TGTGCCAGCAGCCCCGGACAGGGAAACACCATATATTTT. Translating it yields CASSPGQGNTIYF. The variable domain in full, with the rest retrieved from reference TRBV7-9 and TRBJ1-3, is DTGVSQNPRHKITKRGQNVTFRCDPISEHNRLYWYRQTLGQGPEFLTYFQNEAQLEKSRLLSDRFSAERPKGSFSTLEIQRTEQGDSAMYLCASSPGQGNTIYFGEGSWLTVV.

This clone was observed a single time. This chain uses TRBV7-2 with TRBJ1-1, with 8 bases aligning to TRBD1. The CDR3 runs to 14 residues. V was pared by 5 bases and J by 7 bases, with 9 bases of the junction left unmatched. Per germline, CDR1 SGHTA and CDR2 FQGNSA. CDR3 coding DNA: TGTGCCAGCAGCACCCAGCAGGGGGCAATTGAAGCTTTCTTT. Encoded protein: CASSTQQGAIEAFF.

The chain has TRBV4-3 and TRBJ1-5; D is ambiguous. In germline, CDR1 is LGHNA, CDR2 YSLEER. The CDR3 sequence is 15 residues long. Between the trimmed V and J ends, which lost 1 base and 1 base, there was a span of 8 bases. CDR3 sequence reads: CASSQVSGSNQPQHF. In DNA form, the CDR3 reads TGCGCCAGCAGCCAAGTCAGCGGGAGCAATCAGCCCCAGCATTTT.

The genes are TRBV4-3 and TRBJ1-1; D not certain. This CDR3 is built from 16 residues. CDR1 is LGHNA and CDR2 is YSLEER in the germline V gene. Trimming pared 0 bases from V and 4 bases from J, leaving 15 bases between. CDR3 DNA sequence: TGCGCCAGCAGCCAAGACCCCCGGACCTCGCGCACTGAAGCTTTCTTT. Translating gives CASSQDPRTSRTEAFF.

This sequence joins TRBV6-4 and TRBJ1-1; D perhaps matches TRBD1 (5 bases). This CDR3 contains 13 residues. The germline gives CDR1 MRHNA, CDR2 SNTAGT. V was cut by 6 bases and J by 1 base, with 9 bases left in between. The CDR3 reads CASREGPNTEAFF. For the CDR3, the DNA is TGTGCCAGCAGGGAGGGGCCGAACACTGAAGCTTTCTTT.